Here is one TCR beta chain with its context. The sample is drawn from a study of PD-1 blockade in classical Hodgkin lymphoma. The CDR3 is made up of 15 amino acids. The germline gives CDR1 SGHRS, CDR2 YFSETQ. The V end was cut by 0 bases, the J end by 3 bases, with 9 bases between. Specified time point: cycle 4 day 1 (C4D1), after less than seven weeks of nivolumab. Every patient experienced relapse after autologous stem cell transplantation, and brentuximab vedotin exposure varied. Purified CD4+ T cells were obtained from thawed PBMCs through magnetic negative selection. The repertoire was sequenced with immunoSEQ multiplex PCR; TCRdb's copy has only in-frame clones and lacks some. The table lists about 30,000 clones, approximately 78% of them singletons.

The clonotype originates from a human donor with classical Hodgkin lymphoma. The rearrangement links TRBV5-1 to TRBJ1-4; no reliable D call. The starting material was CD4+ T cells from blood, obtained before the fourth cycle of nivolumab. CDR3 in DNA: TGCGCCAGCAGCTTGGAAAACAGAGCTAATGAAAAACTGTTTTTT. Translated: CASSLENRANEKLFF.